The clone carrying this TCR beta chain was observed many times. This sample stems from a study of Graves' ophthalmopathy and Graves' hyperthyroidism. Moderate-to-severe activity, CAS ≥3, NOSPECS ≥4 and duration under 3 months were recorded for donors with ophthalmopathy. Lactation, pregnancy, uncontrolled infections and other autoimmune diseases were all grounds for excluding patients. CDR1 is ENHRY, CDR2 SYGVKD, per germline. The CDR3 spans 15 residues. J was trimmed by 1 base and V by 6 bases; bases with no gene match: 5. Beta-chain TCR CDR3 regions were amplified from RNA transcripts. An initial RT-PCR round employing HTBI primers preceded a second-round multiplex PCR. From the multiplex PCR reads, TCRdb called clonotypes with MiXCR, one entry per CDR3 protein. The sample records almost 750,000 distinct CDR3 sequences, about 44% being singletons.

This receptor was obtained from an adult man with Graves' ophthalmopathy. The chain has TRBV10-3 and TRBJ2-5; TRBD1 matches 10 bases. The material sequenced was peripheral blood. CDR3 residues: CAISPGTGAQETQYF. CDR3 DNA sequence: TGTGCCATCAGCCCCGGGACAGGGGCCCAAGAGACCCAGTACTTC.